This TCR beta chain appears in the sequencing data of a study of CD4 T cells in relation to SARS-CoV-2 and coronaviruses. The unexposed donors gave CD4+ T cells in about 2010-2019, prior to COVID-19. CD4 enrichment then naive enrichment separated naive from memory CD4+ cells. Notes on the study in general: No donor gave both pre-pandemic and post-infection samples. Crossreactivity was assessed only for spike protein, not other viral proteins.

Method: immunoSEQ multiplex PCR; TCRdb's copy keeps in-frame clones and lacks some. Here the sample spans about 59,000 clones, 80% to 90% being singletons. On this clone: The target antigen is unknown.

Germline V CDR1 and CDR2: GTSNPN, SVGIG (reference sequence). V lost 5 bases, J lost 8 bases, and 14 bases stayed unmatched. The CDR3 is 15 amino acids. The J gene is TRBJ2-2, the V gene TRBV30; 7 positions agree with TRBD2. Material: memory CD4+ T cells from PBMCs. The TCR originated in a human donor in good health. The CDR3 is CAWEPGLQTTGELFF. CDR3 in DNA: TGTGCCTGGGAACCGGGACTACAAACGACAGGGGAGCTGTTTTTT.